These T cell receptor beta chains were read from a single sample in a study of blood T cell repertoires in COVID-19. The protocol was immunoSEQ multiplex PCR, while the TCRdb copy is restricted to in-frame clones and leaves out a portion. The sample shows under 80,000 clones, about nine tenths of them seen only once. Sequenced material: peripheral blood. All receptors come from a woman aged 80 or over with active COVID-19. Each CDR3 is given without its conserved first and last residue.

v_call | cdr3_aa
TRBV19 | ASSPRGQGSQPQH
TRBV28 | ASSLLGGRTNEQY
TRBV25-1 | ASSKTYEQY
TRBV28 | ASSSPPRRDEQF
TRBV28 | ASSTPRQGSNEKLF
TRBV6-1 | ASSEGLDFTYEQY
TRBV7-2 | ASSFEDTSTDTQY
TRBV7-8 | ASNLGGASGTYEQY
TRBV9 | ASSGPEGLAGELF
TRBV19 | ASSRGRSNQPQH
TRBV28 | ASSTTTQPQH
TRBV18 | ASSPTGARDEQY
TRBV5-4 | ASSLVTGDLTNEKLF
TRBV11-1 | ASRNRVGADTQY
TRBV7-9 | ASSLAGAGDGELF
TRBV6-6 | ASSFPTGEPNSPLH
TRBV11-2 | ASSLDRTGLANVLT
TRBV6-9 | ASSSIRGVVYEQY
TRBV3-1/TRBV3-2 | ASTPSGAPHEQY
TRBV28 | ASSVLGAAYEQY
TRBV4-3 | ASSQDALSGFSYEQY
TRBV6-6 | ASSYDRGEQY